A single sample is the source of the 21 T cell receptor beta chains below, sequenced in a study of shared clonotypes between healthy human individuals. Only CD45RO-negative cells positively selected for CCR7 counted as naive CD8 cells, so terminally differentiated effector memory CD45RA+ cells were excluded. Using immunoSEQ multiplex PCR, the repertoire was profiled, and TCRdb retains in-frame clones only, with some absent. This sample has about 2.2 million clones, with roughly 93% found just once. Sequences were obtained from naive CD8+ T cells from PBMCs. The receptors here all came from a man in his late teens or twenties in good health. Some clones in this sample may be carry-over from other donors' samples.

The rearrangement joins TRBV7-8 to TRBJ2-5, with TRBD2 matching 8 bases. Trimming took 3 bases from V and 1 from J; bases not matched to a gene: 7. Germline V lookup: CDR1 SGHVS, CDR2 FQNEAQ. This CDR3 has 16 amino acids. The CDR3 reads CASSFWNSGVQETQYF. The DNA of the CDR3 is TGTGCCAGCAGCTTTTGGAATAGCGGGGTCCAAGAGACCCAGTACTTC.

This sequence joins TRBV27 and TRBJ1-5; TRBD1 matches 7 bases. The germline V gene encodes CDR1 MNHEY and CDR2 SMNVEV (reference sequence). CDR3 length: 14 amino acids. V dropped 3 bases and J dropped 10; count of bases not matched to a gene: 9. CDR3 residues: CASSFRDSRYPQHF. The CDR3 DNA sequence: TGTGCCAGCAGTTTCCGGGACAGCCGATATCCCCAGCATTTT.

V and J are TRBV2 and TRBJ1-4; D not resolved. Per germline, CDR1 SNHLY and CDR2 FYNNEI. The CDR3 consists of 13 residues. The germline V and J ends were trimmed by 4 bases and 8 bases, with 11 bases remaining between them. The CDR3 here is CASSAAMREKLFF. In DNA form, the CDR3 reads TGTGCCAGCAGTGCAGCGATGAGGGAAAAACTGTTTTTT.

The chain links TRBV27 to TRBJ2-1; D is ambiguous. The CDR3 runs to 11 residues. Germline lookup yields CDR1 MNHEY and CDR2 SMNVEV (reference sequence). The V and J ends lost 6 bases and 10 bases respectively, with 10 bases between them. The CDR3 DNA follows: TGTGCCAGCAGCCATCTTGGGGAGCAGTTCTTC. It encodes CASSHLGEQFF.

This rearrangement joins TRBV7-9 to TRBJ2-1; no reliable D call. This CDR3 has 14 residues. Trimming removed 5 bases from V and 6 bases from J, with 14 bases in between. Germline V CDR1 and CDR2: SEHNR, FQNEAQ (reference sequence). The CDR3 sequence is CASSPSAGSNEQFF. CDR3 nucleotides: TGTGCCAGCAGCCCCTCCGCAGGTTCCAATGAGCAGTTCTTC.

The rearrangement links TRBV14 to TRBJ1-1; D not resolved. This CDR3 has 13 residues. Trimming left V 1 base short and J 4 bases short, with 7 bases between. Looked up from germline, CDR1 is SGHDN and CDR2 is FVKESK. DNA for the CDR3: TGTGCCAGCAGCCAAGGTTGGGCCACTGAAGCTTTCTTT. Translation gives CASSQGWATEAFF. The variable domain in full, completed from reference TRBV14 and TRBJ1-1, reads EAGVTQFPSHSVIEKGQTVTLRCDPISGHDNLYWYRRVMGKEIKFLLHFVKESKQDESGMPNNRFLAERTGGTYSTLKVQPAELEDSGVYFCASSQGWATEAFFGQGTRLTVV.

This sequence joins TRBV11-2 and TRBJ2-1, with 12 nucleotides matching TRBD2. Germline CDR1 reads SGHAT; CDR2 reads FQNNGV. The V and J ends lost 0 bases and 4 bases, in that order; junction bases with no gene match: 4. The CDR3 contains 17 residues. The CDR3 coding sequence is TGTGCCAGCAGCTTAGAACTAGCGGGAGGAATGTACAATGAGCAGTTCTTC. This sequence encodes CASSLELAGGMYNEQFF.

This rearrangement joins TRBV27 to TRBJ2-7; 7 bases fit TRBD2. Germline trimming cut 5 bases from V and 5 bases from J; bases unmatched to any gene: 12. The CDR3 is 15 amino acids. The germline V gene has CDR1 MNHEY and CDR2 SMNVEV (reference sequence). CDR3 sequence reads: CASSPIGTTLHEQYF. Written as DNA, the CDR3 is TGTGCCAGCAGTCCTATCGGGACTACCCTCCACGAGCAGTACTTC.

The chain combines TRBV6-1 with TRBJ2-5; D remains ambiguous. Germline values: CDR1 MNHNS, CDR2 SASEGT. The CDR3 spans 14 residues. Deletions cut 3 bases from V and 2 bases from J, with 10 bases between. The CDR3 loop is CASSDFRGQETQYF. The DNA of the CDR3 is TGTGCCAGCAGTGACTTTCGCGGACAAGAGACCCAGTACTTC.

The gene calls are TRBV28 and TRBJ1-1; no clear D. The V end was cut by 4 bases, the J end by 1 base, with 13 bases between. The CDR3 runs to 15 residues. CDR1 is MDHEN and CDR2 is SYDVKM in the germline V gene. The CDR3 DNA sequence: TGTGCCAGCAGTTCAACAACCGAAGGGAACACTGAAGCTTTCTTT. This gives the protein CASSSTTEGNTEAFF.

The rearrangement uses TRBV7-9 and TRBJ2-7, with 10 bases aligning to TRBD1. V gave up 5 bases and J gave up 2 bases; unmatched junction bases: 6. CDR3 length: 15 residues. Per germline, CDR1 SEHNR and CDR2 FQNEAQ (reference sequence). This CDR3 reads CASSPRTGGAYEQYF. Here the CDR3 DNA reads TGTGCCAGCAGCCCCCGGACAGGGGGAGCCTACGAGCAGTACTTC.

The V call is TRBV28, the J call TRBJ2-7; 7 nucleotides align to TRBD1. The V segment lost 7 bases and the J segment 3 bases; nucleotides outside the gene matches: 9. Looked up from germline, CDR1 is MDHEN and CDR2 is SYDVKM. The CDR3 is 14 amino acids. The CDR3 nucleotides are TGTGCCAGCACCCTGGGGACAGTAAACTACGAGCAGTACTTC. Amino acids: CASTLGTVNYEQYF. Looking up the rest from reference TRBV28 and TRBJ2-7 gives the full variable domain: DVKVTQSSRYLVKRTGEKVFLECVQDMDHENMFWYRQDPGLGLRLIYFSYDVKMKEKGDIPEGYSVSREKKERFSLILESASTNQTSMYLCASTLGTVNYEQYFGPGTRLTVT.

The chain is built from TRBV27 and TRBJ1-1, with D possibly being TRBD1 (6 bases). Germline V gene sequence: CDR1 MNHEY, CDR2 SMNVEV (reference sequence). This CDR3 contains 17 residues. Trimming took 3 bases from V and 4 from J, leaving 21 bases between them. This CDR3 is CASSLRQGIRGVTEAFF. For the CDR3, the DNA is TGTGCCAGCAGTTTGAGGCAGGGGATACGAGGGGTCACTGAAGCTTTCTTT.

V and J are TRBV19 and TRBJ2-2; 9 nucleotides match TRBD1. This CDR3 comprises 15 residues. From germline, CDR1 is LNHDA and CDR2 SQIVND (reference sequence). V shed 5 bases, J shed 8 bases, and the junction held 9 bases outside the gene matches. The CDR3 protein is CASSVNRGQMGELFF. The CDR3 nucleotides read TGTGCCAGTAGTGTAAACAGGGGGCAGATGGGGGAGCTGTTTTTT.

The gene calls are TRBV9 and TRBJ2-1; TRBD1 agrees at 10 bases. Germline values: CDR1 SGDLS, CDR2 YYNGEE. The CDR3 has 14 residues. V trimming: 8 bases; J trimming: 9 bases; junction bases outside the gene matches: 11. CDR3 DNA: TGTGCCAGTTCCGGGACAGGGGAGTGGGCTGAGCAGTTCTTC. This sequence encodes CASSGTGEWAEQFF.

The chain recombines TRBV28 with TRBJ2-7; the match to TRBD2 covers 7 bases. V trimming: 5 bases; J trimming: 4 bases; junction bases outside the gene matches: 11. This CDR3 spans 15 amino acids. CDR1 and CDR2 from the germline V gene are MDHEN and SYDVKM. The CDR3 sequence: CASSPLRGGVYEQYF. In DNA form, the CDR3 reads TGTGCCAGCAGTCCCCTAAGGGGAGGGGTTTACGAGCAGTACTTC.

Here the CDR3 DNA reads TGTGCCAGTAGATGGGTCCCGGATAGTGGCACTGAAGCTTTCTTT. Translated, it gives CASRWVPDSGTEAFF. The chain uses TRBV19 and TRBJ1-1; D is undetermined. The ends were cut back, 6 bases at V and 4 bases at J, with 18 bases in the middle. Looked up from germline, CDR1 is LNHDA and CDR2 is SQIVND (reference sequence). The CDR3 is 15 residues long.

This sequence joins TRBV9 and TRBJ2-7; 8 bases map to TRBD2. V was pared by 4 bases and J by 2 bases, with 8 bases of the junction left unmatched. Germline V gene sequence: CDR1 SGDLS, CDR2 YYNGEE. CDR3 length: 15 residues. The CDR3 spells CASSKEAGAPYEQYF. CDR3 DNA sequence: TGTGCCAGCAGCAAGGAAGCGGGAGCCCCCTACGAGCAGTACTTC.

The V call is TRBV6-5, the J call TRBJ1-1; the D is unclear. CDR1 and CDR2 from the germline V gene are MNHEY and SVGAGI. The CDR3 is 12 amino acids. Trimming took off 6 bases at V and 6 bases at J, with 11 bases between the two ends. CDR3 sequence reads: CASSNWAAEAFF. The CDR3, as DNA: TGTGCCAGCAGCAACTGGGCGGCTGAAGCTTTCTTT.

V usage is TRBV6-5 and J usage is TRBJ1-2; 7 positions agree with TRBD1. This CDR3 has 14 amino acids. Looked up from germline, CDR1 is MNHEY and CDR2 is SVGAGI. The V segment lost 0 bases and the J segment 2 bases; nucleotides outside the gene matches: 0. In nucleotides, the CDR3 is TGTGCCAGCAGTTACTCGGGACAGAACTATGGCTACACCTTC. It translates to CASSYSGQNYGYTF.

The V and J genes are TRBV6-5 and TRBJ2-7, with D unclear. The V end lost 7 bases, the J end lost 0 bases, and 10 bases lay between the germline ends. The germline gives CDR1 MNHEY, CDR2 SVGAGI. CDR3 length: 13 residues. In DNA form, the CDR3 reads TGTGCCAGCATCGGTGGCAGCTCCTACGAGCAGTACTTC. Translation gives CASIGGSSYEQYF.